The TCR beta chain under discussion was sequenced for a study of PD-1 blockade in classical Hodgkin lymphoma. Looked up from germline, CDR1 is MDHEN and CDR2 is SYDVKM. There are 15 residues in the CDR3. The junction had 9 bases not matched to a gene; V was cut back by 6 bases and J by 3 bases. This clone was seen just once. This table comes from immunoSEQ multiplex PCR, and its TCRdb copy is limited to in-frame clones, with some not included. The sample contains 24,000 or so clones, roughly 80% of which appear only once. Every patient was affected by relapse after autologous stem cell transplantation, while exposure to brentuximab vedotin was not uniform.

This specimen consisted of peripheral blood mononuclear cells (PBMCs), obtained before the second cycle of nivolumab. The V call is TRBV28, the J call TRBJ2-7; 9 bases map to TRBD1. The clonotype originates from a human donor with classical Hodgkin lymphoma. The CDR3 DNA reads TGTGCCAGCAGCCCGGGACAGGGACCCCTCTACGAGCAGTACTTC. Protein product: CASSPGQGPLYEQYF.